Given below is one T cell receptor beta chain in context. Its matching antigen is unknown. The repertoire was sequenced with immunoSEQ multiplex PCR; TCRdb's copy has only in-frame clones and lacks some. The sample consists of 45,000 to 60,000 clones, 70% to 90% of them appearing once. The time point was: week 35, safety follow-up. All doses held 300 ug of mutant IDH1 20-mer peptide, with topical imiquimod. The donor cohort comprised cases of new WHO grade 3 or 4 IDH1-mutant, ATRX-lost astrocytoma. This entry is derived from a study of a mutant IDH1 vaccine in newly diagnosed glioma. The wider study: Vaccination began 4-6 weeks post radiotherapy alone, or with temozolomide cycles. Patients were pretreated with radiotherapy, temozolomide, or both, mostly both. General observations from the study: Seemingly, top peripheral T cell clonotype changes bore no relation to pseudoprogression.

Trimming cost V 2 bases and J 6 bases, with 15 bases left between them. The germline V gene encodes CDR1 WNHNN and CDR2 SYGVQD (reference sequence). This CDR3 is 15 amino acids long. The receptor comes from a woman in her forties with glioma. This specimen consisted of PBMCs, obtained from a glioma patient whose treatment included an IDH1 peptide vaccine. The chain joins TRBV10-1 to TRBJ2-3, with D possibly being TRBD2 (5 bases). This CDR3 reads CASSETASLADTQYF. DNA of the CDR3: TGCGCCAGCAGTGAGACGGCTAGCCTCGCGGATACGCAGTATTTT.